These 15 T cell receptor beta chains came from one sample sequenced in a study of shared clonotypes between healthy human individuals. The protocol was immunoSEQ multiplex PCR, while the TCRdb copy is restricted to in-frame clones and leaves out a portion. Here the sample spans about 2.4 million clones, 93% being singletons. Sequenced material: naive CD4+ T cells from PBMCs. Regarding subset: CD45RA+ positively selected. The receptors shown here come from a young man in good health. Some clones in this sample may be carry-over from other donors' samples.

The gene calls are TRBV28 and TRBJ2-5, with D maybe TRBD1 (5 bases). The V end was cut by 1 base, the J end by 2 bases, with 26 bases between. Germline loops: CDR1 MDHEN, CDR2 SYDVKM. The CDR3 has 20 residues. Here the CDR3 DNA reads TGTGCCAGCAGTTTATCTCTCGACAGCTCTAGGGCTTACTCTCAAGAGACCCAGTACTTC. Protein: CASSLSLDSSRAYSQETQYF.

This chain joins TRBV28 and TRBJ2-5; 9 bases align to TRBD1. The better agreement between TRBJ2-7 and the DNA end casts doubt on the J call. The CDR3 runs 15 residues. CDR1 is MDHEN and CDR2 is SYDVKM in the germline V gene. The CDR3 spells CASSLMGQGIYEQYF. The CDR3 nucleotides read TGTGCCAGCAGTTTGATGGGACAGGGTATCTACGAGCAGTACTTC.

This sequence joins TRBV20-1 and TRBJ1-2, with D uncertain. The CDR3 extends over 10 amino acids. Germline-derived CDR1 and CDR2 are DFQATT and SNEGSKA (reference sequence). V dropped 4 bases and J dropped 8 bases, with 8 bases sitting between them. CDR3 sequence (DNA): TGCAGTGCTATTCTGAGAGGCTACACCTTC. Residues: CSAILRGYTF.

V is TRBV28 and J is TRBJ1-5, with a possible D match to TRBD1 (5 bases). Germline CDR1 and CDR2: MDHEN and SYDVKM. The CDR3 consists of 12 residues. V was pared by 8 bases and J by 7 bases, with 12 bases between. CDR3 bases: TGTGCCAGCGGGGGGGTACGGCAGCCCCAGCATTTT. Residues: CASGGVRQPQHF. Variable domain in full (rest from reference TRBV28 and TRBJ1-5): DVKVTQSSRYLVKRTGEKVFLECVQDMDHENMFWYRQDPGLGLRLIYFSYDVKMKEKGDIPEGYSVSREKKERFSLILESASTNQTSMYLCASGGVRQPQHFGDGTRLSIL.

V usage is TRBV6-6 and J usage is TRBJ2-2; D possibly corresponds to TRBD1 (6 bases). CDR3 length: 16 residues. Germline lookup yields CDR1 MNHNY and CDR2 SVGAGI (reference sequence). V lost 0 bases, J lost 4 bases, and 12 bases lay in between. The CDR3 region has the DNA TGTGCCAGCAGTTACTCCAAGGGACACCTCACCGGGGAGCTGTTTTTT. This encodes CASSYSKGHLTGELFF.

Written as DNA, the CDR3 is TGCGCCAGCAGCCAACCCAGTTGGGAGTTGGAGACCCAGTACTTC. This translates into CASSQPSWELETQYF. The chain links TRBV4-1 to TRBJ2-5; the D gene is possibly TRBD2 (5 bases). This CDR3 contains 15 residues. V lost 2 bases and J lost 5, with 15 bases in between. The germline V gene encodes CDR1 MGHRA and CDR2 YSYEKL.

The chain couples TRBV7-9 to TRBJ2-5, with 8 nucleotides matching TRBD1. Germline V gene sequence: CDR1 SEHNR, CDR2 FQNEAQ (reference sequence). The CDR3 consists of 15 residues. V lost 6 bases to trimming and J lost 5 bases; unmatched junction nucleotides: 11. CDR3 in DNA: TGTGCCAGCAGACGCGCTCAGGGGGCCAGGGAGACCCAGTACTTC. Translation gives CASRRAQGARETQYF.

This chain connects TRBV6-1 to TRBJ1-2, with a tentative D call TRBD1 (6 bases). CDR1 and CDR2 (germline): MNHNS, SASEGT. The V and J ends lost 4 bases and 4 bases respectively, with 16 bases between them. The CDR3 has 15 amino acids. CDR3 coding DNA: TGTGCCAGCAGTGGATTACAGGGTGCCGGCTATGGCTACACCTTC. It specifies CASSGLQGAGYGYTF.

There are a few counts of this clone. The CDR3 spells CSGGQGAEKLFF. CDR3 DNA: TGCAGCGGAGGACAGGGCGCTGAAAAACTGTTTTTT. V gene TRBV29-1 combines with J gene TRBJ1-4; 8 positions agree with TRBD1. The CDR3 consists of 12 residues. CDR1 and CDR2 (germline): SQVTM, ANQGSEA. Trimming at V came to 7 bases and at J to 7 bases, leaving 5 bases not matched to a gene.

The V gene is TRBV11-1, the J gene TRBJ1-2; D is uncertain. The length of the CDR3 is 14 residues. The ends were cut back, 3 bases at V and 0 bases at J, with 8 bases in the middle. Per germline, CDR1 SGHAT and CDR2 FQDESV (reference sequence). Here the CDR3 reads CASSLLRANYGYTF. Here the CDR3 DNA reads TGTGCCAGCAGCTTGCTACGGGCTAACTATGGCTACACCTTC.

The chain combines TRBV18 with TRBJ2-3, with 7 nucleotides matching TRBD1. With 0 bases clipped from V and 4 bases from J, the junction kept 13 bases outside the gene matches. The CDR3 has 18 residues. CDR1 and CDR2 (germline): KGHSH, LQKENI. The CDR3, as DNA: TGTGCCAGCTCACCACCCCTTGGTAGACAGGGAGACCCAGATACGCAGTATTTT. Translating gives CASSPPLGRQGDPDTQYF.

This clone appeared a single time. CDR3 nucleotides: TGTGCCAGCAGTTACTCGGCGGGAGTAACAGATACGCAGTATTTT. Amino acid sequence: CASSYSAGVTDTQYF. The rearrangement joins TRBV6-6 to TRBJ2-3, with TRBD2 matching over 7 bases. V lost 0 bases and J lost 3; bases outside the gene matches: 3. The CDR3 spans 15 residues. CDR1 and CDR2 from the germline V gene are MNHNY and SVGAGI (reference sequence).

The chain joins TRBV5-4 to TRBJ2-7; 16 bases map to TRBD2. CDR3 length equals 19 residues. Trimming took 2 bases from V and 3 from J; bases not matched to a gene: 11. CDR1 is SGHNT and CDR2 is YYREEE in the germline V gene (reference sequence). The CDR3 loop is CASSFGTSGRAGWSYEQYF. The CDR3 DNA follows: TGTGCCAGCAGCTTTGGGACTAGCGGGAGGGCCGGGTGGAGCTACGAGCAGTACTTC.

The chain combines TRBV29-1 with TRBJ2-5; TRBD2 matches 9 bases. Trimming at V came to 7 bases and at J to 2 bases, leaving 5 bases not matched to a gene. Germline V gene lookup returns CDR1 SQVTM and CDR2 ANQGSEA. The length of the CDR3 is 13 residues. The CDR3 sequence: CSGQRGAQETQYF. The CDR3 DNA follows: TGCAGCGGCCAGCGGGGGGCACAAGAGACCCAGTACTTC.

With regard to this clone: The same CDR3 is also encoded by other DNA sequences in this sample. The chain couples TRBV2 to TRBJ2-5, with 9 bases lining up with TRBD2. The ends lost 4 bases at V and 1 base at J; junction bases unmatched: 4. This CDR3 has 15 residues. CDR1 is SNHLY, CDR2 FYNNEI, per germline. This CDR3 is CASSGTSGPQETQYF. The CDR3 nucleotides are TGTGCCAGCAGTGGAACTAGCGGGCCCCAAGAGACCCAGTACTTC.